These T cell receptor beta chains were read from a single sample in a study of glioma-infiltrating T cells. From the multiplex PCR reads, TCRdb called clonotypes with MiXCR, one entry per CDR3 protein. Here the sample spans under 150,000 distinct CDR3 sequences, around a quarter being singletons. Sequenced material: glioma tissue, nonneoplastic brain tissue, or PBMCs (not recorded which). Receptors were obtained from a human donor with low-grade glioma or glioblastoma, undergoing nonglioma brain surgery, or in good health (not recorded which). Each CDR3 is given with its conserved first and last residue. A D gene is named only where the DNA matches it firmly. Expanded clones are given a class, and other clones once, few, many or no size at all.

J gene	V gene	D gene	clone size	CDR3 DNA	CDR3 protein
TRBJ2-1	TRBV24-1	-	many	TGTGCCACCAGTGACGCTTCCTCCAGCTCCTACAATGAGCAGTTCTTC	CATSDASSSSYNEQFF
TRBJ1-2	TRBV4-1	-	-	TGCGCCAGCAGCCAAGCCGGGGTACGCTATGGCTACACCTTC	CASSQAGVRYGYTF
TRBJ1-1	TRBV6-1	-	many	TGTGCCAGCAGCCCTGGCTGGGGAACTGAAGCTTTCTTT	CASSPGWGTEAFF
TRBJ2-5	TRBV5-4	-	-	TGTGCCAGCAGCTTGGCAGCCACAGAGACCCAGTACTTC	CASSLAATETQYF
TRBJ2-3	TRBV11-2	TRBD2	few	TGTGCCAGCAGCTTAGATCTACTAGCGGGGAGCACAGATACGCAGTATTTT	CASSLDLLAGSTDTQYF
TRBJ2-5	TRBV7-9	-	-	TGTGCCAGCAGCTTAGGGTCAGGACAAGAGACCCAGTACTTC	CASSLGSGQETQYF
TRBJ2-3	TRBV7-2	-	many	TGTGCCAGCACCTCTCTCGCAGATACGCAGTATTTT	CASTSLADTQYF
TRBJ1-4	TRBV5-4	TRBD1	-	TGTGCCAGCAGCTTGACAGGGGGAAATGAAAAACTGTTTTTT	CASSLTGGNEKLFF
TRBJ2-1	TRBV12-3/TRBV12-4	TRBD1	few	TGTGCCAGCAGCTTACCGGGACAGGGGCATGAGCAGTTCTTC	CASSLPGQGHEQFF
TRBJ1-3	TRBV29-1	-	-	TGCAGCGTTGAACGGGGGGCCTCTGGAAACACCATATATTTT	CSVERGASGNTIYF
TRBJ2-3	TRBV28	TRBD1	many	TGTGCCAGCAGTCCCCGGGGACAGCCTAGCACAGATACGCAGTATTTT	CASSPRGQPSTDTQYF
TRBJ1-5	TRBV20-1	-	many	TGCAGTGCTAGAGTCAGGGCCGGTCAGCCCCAGCATTTT	CSARVRAGQPQHF
TRBJ1-6	TRBV28	TRBD1	many	TGTGCCAGCAGTGACACAGGGGGATCACCCCTCCACTTT	CASSDTGGSPLHF
TRBJ2-5	TRBV20-1	-	few	TGCAGTGCTCCGCGCGGGGGACAAGAGAGCCAGTACTTC	CSAPRGGQESQYF
TRBJ2-2	TRBV6-5	TRBD2	few	TGTGCCACCAGTGACACTAGCGGGGGGAACACCGGGGAGCTGTTTTTT	CATSDTSGGNTGELFF
TRBJ2-3	TRBV7-9	-	-	TGTGCCAGCAGCTTAGGAGGGGCCGATACGCAGTGTTTT	CASSLGGADTQCF
TRBJ1-5	TRBV2	-	-	TGTGCCAGCAGTGAATTCGGGGGCAGCCCCCGGCCCCAGCATTTT	CASSEFGGSPRPQHF
TRBJ1-5	TRBV5-4	-	few	TGTGCCAGCAGCTTGTTAGGGAGCAATCAGCCCCAGCATTTT	CASSLLGSNQPQHF
TRBJ1-1	TRBV4-2	-	-	TGTGCCAGCAGCTCTAAGGCCCTGGGTACTGAAGCTTTCTTT	CASSSKALGTEAFF
TRBJ2-5	TRBV3-1	-	-	TGTGCCAGCAGCCAAGTTTTAGAGACCCAGTACTTC	CASSQVLETQYF
TRBJ2-6	TRBV6-1	-	few	TGTGCCAGCAGTGAGCGACAGTCCTCAAGCTCTGGGGCCAACGTCCTGACTTTC	CASSERQSSSSGANVLTF
TRBJ2-3	TRBV28	-	many	TGTGCCAGCAGTCCGACGTCCTATCGGCCAGATACGCAGTATTTT	CASSPTSYRPDTQYF
TRBJ2-2	TRBV6-1	-	few	TGTGCCAGCAGGGGTCCGACGGCGAACACCGGGGAGCTGTTTTTT	CASRGPTANTGELFF
TRBJ1-5	TRBV15	-	many	TGTGCCACCAGCAGAATCCGGGACCCAAGCCCCAATCAGCCCCAGCATTTT	CATSRIRDPSPNQPQHF
TRBJ2-5	TRBV24-1	-	-	TGTGCCACCAGGCCCACGGGGCGGGAGACCCAGTACTTC	CATRPTGRETQYF
TRBJ1-1	TRBV12-3/TRBV12-4	-	few	TGTGCCAGCACCGTGACCGGACGAGAGCCTGAAGCTTTCTTT	CASTVTGREPEAFF
TRBJ1-4	TRBV29-1	-	once	TGCAGCGTTGCGAGCAATGAAAAACTGTTTTTT	CSVASNEKLFF
TRBJ1-5	TRBV15	-	many	TGTGCCACCAGCAGGGTTCGGACGGGTGGGAATCAGCCCCAGCATTTT	CATSRVRTGGNQPQHF
TRBJ2-3	TRBV20-1	-	many	TGCAGTGCTAGAGATCCGTTATCCCGTTCAGATACGCAGTATTTT	CSARDPLSRSDTQYF
TRBJ2-3	TRBV24-1	TRBD1	-	TGTGCCACCAGTGATTTGGGACCAGGGGGCGCAGATACGCAGTATTTT	CATSDLGPGGADTQYF
TRBJ2-1	TRBV6-1	-	many	TGTGCCACCTCAGGGAGTATCCCCTACAATGAGCAGTTCTTC	CATSGSIPYNEQFF
TRBJ2-3	TRBV12-3/TRBV12-4	-	few	TGTGCCAGCAGTTTATACGGCTCTACCACAGATACGCAGTATTTT	CASSLYGSTTDTQYF
TRBJ2-3	TRBV19	-	-	TGTGCCAGTAGTTCTTCGGGGAATACGCAGTATTTT	CASSSSGNTQYF
TRBJ1-2	TRBV28	-	many	TGTGCCAGCAGTTCTAACTATGGCTACACCTTC	CASSSNYGYTF
TRBJ2-1	TRBV29-1	-	-	TGCAGCGCCGGGACTGGACGTTTGTCTGAGCAGTTCTTC	CSAGTGRLSEQFF
TRBJ2-3	TRBV7-2	TRBD2	-	TGTGCCAGCAGCTTATTTACTAGCGGGGGTCTTACTAGCACAGATACGCAGTATTTT	CASSLFTSGGLTSTDTQYF
TRBJ2-1	TRBV20-1	-	few	TGCAGTGCTAGAGATGGGAGGAGCGGGCGTTCCTACAATGAGCAGTTCTTC	CSARDGRSGRSYNEQFF
TRBJ2-3	TRBV7-3	-	-	TGTGCCAGCAGCCCTCGCCCGGTTGGAGATACGCAGTATTTT	CASSPRPVGDTQYF
TRBJ2-2	TRBV12-3/TRBV12-4	-	many	TGTGCCAGCAGTTTAGCCGGGTCGAACACCGGGGAGCTGTTTTTT	CASSLAGSNTGELFF
TRBJ2-3	TRBV3-1	-	-	TGTGCCAGCAGCCTATTATCCACAGATACGCAGTATTTT	CASSLLSTDTQYF
TRBJ2-6	TRBV5-5	-	many	TGTGCCAGCAGCGGGCTTGAAGGGGCCAACGTCCTGACTTTC	CASSGLEGANVLTF
TRBJ1-5	TRBV24-1	-	many	TGTGCCACGTCAGGGGATAGCAATCAGCCCCAGCATTTT	CATSGDSNQPQHF
TRBJ2-5	TRBV12-3/TRBV12-4	TRBD2	-	TGTGCCAGCAGGTCGACTAGCGGGGGACGACCGTACTTC	CASRSTSGGRPYF
TRBJ2-3	TRBV7-8	TRBD1	-	TGTGCCAGCAGCGTCCCGGGACAGGGTGGGGTAGCTACGCAGTATTTT	CASSVPGQGGVATQYF
TRBJ1-3	TRBV27	TRBD1	-	TGTGCCAGCGATCTCAAACAGGGGAGGCGAAACACAATATATTTT	CASDLKQGRRNTIYF
TRBJ1-2	TRBV15	TRBD1	-	TGTGCCACCAGCAGAGTCTCGGACAGGGGGCGGCGTGGCTACACCTTC	CATSRVSDRGRRGYTF
TRBJ2-5	TRBV5-1	-	-	TGCGCCAGCAGTCCGGGACACCGTCGAGAGACCCAGTACTTC	CASSPGHRRETQYF
TRBJ1-3	TRBV6-1	-	-	TGTGCCAGCAGCACTCCGATGGGGTACACCTCTGGAAACACCATATATTTT	CASSTPMGYTSGNTIYF
TRBJ1-1	TRBV19	TRBD1	few	TGTGCCAGTAGCAAATCCCCCGGGACAGGGTATTTCACTGAAGCTTTCTTT	CASSKSPGTGYFTEAFF
TRBJ1-5	TRBV2	-	few	TGTGCCAGCAGTGAATTGAGGAGTCGCCAGCCCCAGCATTTT	CASSELRSRQPQHF
TRBJ1-2	TRBV20-1	-	-	TGCAGTGCTAGACTTTTGGCGTCGGAAGAACTGGGTGGCTACACCTTC	CSARLLASEELGGYTF
TRBJ2-3	TRBV12-3/TRBV12-4	-	many	TGTGCCAGCAGTTTAGGCACCCCGGGGGCAGATACGCAGTATTTT	CASSLGTPGADTQYF
TRBJ1-1	TRBV28	-	medium-sized	TGTGCCAGCAGTCCGTTATTGCACCCTGAAGCTTTCTTT	CASSPLLHPEAFF
TRBJ2-3	TRBV27	TRBD1	many	TGTGCCAGCAGTTACCTCGGACAGGGCACAGATACGCAGTATTTT	CASSYLGQGTDTQYF
TRBJ2-1	TRBV9	-	-	TGTGCCAGCAGCGTAGGGAGAGATGAGCAGTTCTTC	CASSVGRDEQFF
TRBJ2-1	TRBV24-1	-	many	TGTGCCACCAGTGATTATCAGGGTTACAATGAGCAGTTCTTC	CATSDYQGYNEQFF
TRBJ2-2	TRBV2	TRBD2	few	TGTGCCAGCAGTTGGACTAGCGGGGGTTCCACCGGGGAGCTGTTTTTT	CASSWTSGGSTGELFF
TRBJ1-3	TRBV3-1	-	-	TGTGCCAGCAGCCGACAGAGAAACACCCTATATTTT	CASSRQRNTLYF